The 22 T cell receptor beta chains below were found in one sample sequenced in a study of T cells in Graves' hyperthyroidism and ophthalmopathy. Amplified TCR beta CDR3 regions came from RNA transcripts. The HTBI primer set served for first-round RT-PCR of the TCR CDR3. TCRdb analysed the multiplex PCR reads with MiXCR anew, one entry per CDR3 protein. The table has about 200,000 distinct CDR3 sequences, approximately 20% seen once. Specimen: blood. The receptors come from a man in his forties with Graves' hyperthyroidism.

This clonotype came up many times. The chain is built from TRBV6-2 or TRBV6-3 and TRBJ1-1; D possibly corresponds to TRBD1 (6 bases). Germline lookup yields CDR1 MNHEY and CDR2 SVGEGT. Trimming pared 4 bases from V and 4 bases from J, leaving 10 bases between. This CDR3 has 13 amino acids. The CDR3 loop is CASSFPGATEAFF. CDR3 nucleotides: TGTGCCAGCAGTTTTCCAGGGGCCACTGAAGCTTTCTTT.

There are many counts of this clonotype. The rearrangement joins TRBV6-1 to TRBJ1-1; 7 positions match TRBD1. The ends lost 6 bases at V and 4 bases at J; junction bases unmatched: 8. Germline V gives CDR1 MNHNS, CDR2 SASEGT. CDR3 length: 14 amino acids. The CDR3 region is CASRLYRGRTEAFF. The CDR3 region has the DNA TGTGCCAGCAGACTCTACAGGGGCCGCACTGAAGCTTTCTTT.

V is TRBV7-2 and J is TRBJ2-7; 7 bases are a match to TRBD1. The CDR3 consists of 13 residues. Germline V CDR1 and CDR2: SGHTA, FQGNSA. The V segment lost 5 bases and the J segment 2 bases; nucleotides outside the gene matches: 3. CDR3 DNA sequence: TGTGCCAGCAGCGACAGGGTTACCTACGAGCAGTACTTC. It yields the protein CASSDRVTYEQYF.

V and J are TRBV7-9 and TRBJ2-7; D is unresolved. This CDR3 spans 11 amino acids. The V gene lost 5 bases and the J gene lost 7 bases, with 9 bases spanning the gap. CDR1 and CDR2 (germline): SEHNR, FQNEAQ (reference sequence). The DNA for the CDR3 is TGTGCCAGCAGCCAGGACCTGGAGCAGTACTTC. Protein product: CASSQDLEQYF.

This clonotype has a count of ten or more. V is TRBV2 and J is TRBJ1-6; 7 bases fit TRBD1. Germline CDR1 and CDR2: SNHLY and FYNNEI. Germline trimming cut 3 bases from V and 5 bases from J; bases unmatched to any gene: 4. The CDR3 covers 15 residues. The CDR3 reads CASSDSTGNNSPLHF. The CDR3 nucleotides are TGTGCCAGCAGTGACTCGACAGGGAATAATTCACCCCTCCACTTT.

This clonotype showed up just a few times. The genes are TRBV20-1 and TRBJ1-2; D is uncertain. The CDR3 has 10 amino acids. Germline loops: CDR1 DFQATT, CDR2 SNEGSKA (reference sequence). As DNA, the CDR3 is TGCAGCACCCCCTCCTATGGCTACACCTTC. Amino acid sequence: CSTPSYGYTF.

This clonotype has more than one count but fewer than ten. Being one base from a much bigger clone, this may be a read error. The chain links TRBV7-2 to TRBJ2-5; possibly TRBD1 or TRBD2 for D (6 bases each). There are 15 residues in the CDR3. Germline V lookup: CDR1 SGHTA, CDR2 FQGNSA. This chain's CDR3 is CASSLAPGAVEAQYF. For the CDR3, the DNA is TGTGCCAGCAGCTTAGCGCCGGGGGCCGTAGAGGCCCAGTACTTC.

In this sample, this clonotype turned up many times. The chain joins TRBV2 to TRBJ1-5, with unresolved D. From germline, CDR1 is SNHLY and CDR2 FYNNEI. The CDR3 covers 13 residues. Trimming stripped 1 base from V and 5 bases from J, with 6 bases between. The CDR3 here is CASSEGRDQPQHF. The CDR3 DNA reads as TGTGCCAGCAGTGAAGGGCGTGATCAGCCCCAGCATTTT.

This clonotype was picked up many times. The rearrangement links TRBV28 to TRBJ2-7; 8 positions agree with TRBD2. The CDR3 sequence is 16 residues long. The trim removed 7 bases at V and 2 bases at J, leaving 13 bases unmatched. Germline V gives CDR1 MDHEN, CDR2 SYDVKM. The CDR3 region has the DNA TGTGCCAGCACCACCGGGGGGGCGGGGCAGGCCTACGAGCAGTACTTC. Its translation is CASTTGGAGQAYEQYF.

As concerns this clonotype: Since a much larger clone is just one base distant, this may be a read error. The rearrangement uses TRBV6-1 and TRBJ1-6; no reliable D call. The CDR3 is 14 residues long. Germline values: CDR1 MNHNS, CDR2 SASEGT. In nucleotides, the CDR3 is TGTGCCAGCGGCGTCATTCCCTATAATTCACACCTCCACTTT. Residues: CASGVIPYNSHLHF.

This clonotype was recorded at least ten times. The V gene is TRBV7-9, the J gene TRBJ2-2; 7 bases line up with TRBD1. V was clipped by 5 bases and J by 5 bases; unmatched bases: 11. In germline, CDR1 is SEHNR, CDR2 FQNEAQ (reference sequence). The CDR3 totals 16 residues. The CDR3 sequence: CASSISTGMVTGELFF. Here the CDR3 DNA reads TGTGCCAGCAGCATCTCGACAGGGATGGTTACCGGGGAGCTGTTTTTT.

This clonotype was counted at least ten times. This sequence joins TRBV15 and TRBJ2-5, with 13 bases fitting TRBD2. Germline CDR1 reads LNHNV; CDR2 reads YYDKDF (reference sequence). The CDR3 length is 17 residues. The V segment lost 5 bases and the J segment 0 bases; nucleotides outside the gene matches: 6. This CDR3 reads CATSRGGTSGDQETQYF. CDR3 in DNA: TGTGCCACCAGCCGAGGAGGGACTAGCGGGGACCAAGAGACCCAGTACTTC. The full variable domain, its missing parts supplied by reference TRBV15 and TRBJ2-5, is DAMVIQNPRYQVTQFGKPVTLSCSQTLNHNVMYWYQQKSSQAPKLLFHYYDKDFNNEADTPDNFQSRRPNTSFCFLDIRSPGLGDTAMYLCATSRGGTSGDQETQYFGPGTRLLVL.

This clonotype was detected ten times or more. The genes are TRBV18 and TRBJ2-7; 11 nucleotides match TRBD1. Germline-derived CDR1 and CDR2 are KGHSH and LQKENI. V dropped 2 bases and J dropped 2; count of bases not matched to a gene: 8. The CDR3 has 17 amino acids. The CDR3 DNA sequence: TGTGCCAGCTCACCATGGGACAGGGGGGTTAAGCCCTACGAGCAGTACTTC. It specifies CASSPWDRGVKPYEQYF.

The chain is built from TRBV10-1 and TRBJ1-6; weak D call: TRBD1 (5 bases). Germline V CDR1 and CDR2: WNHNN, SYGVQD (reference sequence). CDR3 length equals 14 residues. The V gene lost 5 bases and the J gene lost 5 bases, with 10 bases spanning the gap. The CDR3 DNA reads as TGCGCCAGCAGTTTACCGGGGGATAATTCACCCCTCCACTTT. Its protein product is CASSLPGDNSPLHF.

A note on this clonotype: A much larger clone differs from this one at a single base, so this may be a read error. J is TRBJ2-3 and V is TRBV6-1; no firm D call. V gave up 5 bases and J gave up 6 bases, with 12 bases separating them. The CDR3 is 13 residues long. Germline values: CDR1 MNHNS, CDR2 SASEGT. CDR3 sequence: CASSQQWSDTQYF. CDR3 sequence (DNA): TGTGCCAGCAGTCAACAGTGGTCTGATACGCAGTATTTT.

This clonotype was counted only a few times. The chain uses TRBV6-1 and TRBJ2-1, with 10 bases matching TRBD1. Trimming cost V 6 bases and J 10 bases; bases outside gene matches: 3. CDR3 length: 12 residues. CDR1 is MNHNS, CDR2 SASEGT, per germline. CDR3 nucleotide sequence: TGTGCCAGCAGAAGGACAGGGGGAGAGCAGTTCTTC. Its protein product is CASRRTGGEQFF.

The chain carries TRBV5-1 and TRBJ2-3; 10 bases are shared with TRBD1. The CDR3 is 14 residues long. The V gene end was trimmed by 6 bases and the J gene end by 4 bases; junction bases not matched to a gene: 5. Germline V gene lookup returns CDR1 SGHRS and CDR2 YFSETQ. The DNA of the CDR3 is TGCGCCAGCACCCTGGGACAGGGGTCAGATACGCAGTATTTT. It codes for CASTLGQGSDTQYF.

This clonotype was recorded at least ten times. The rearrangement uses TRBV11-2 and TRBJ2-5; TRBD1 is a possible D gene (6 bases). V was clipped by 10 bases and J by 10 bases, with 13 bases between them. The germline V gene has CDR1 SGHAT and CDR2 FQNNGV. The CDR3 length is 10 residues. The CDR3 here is CATQGQYQYF. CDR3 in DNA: TGTGCCACCCAAGGACAGTACCAGTACTTC.

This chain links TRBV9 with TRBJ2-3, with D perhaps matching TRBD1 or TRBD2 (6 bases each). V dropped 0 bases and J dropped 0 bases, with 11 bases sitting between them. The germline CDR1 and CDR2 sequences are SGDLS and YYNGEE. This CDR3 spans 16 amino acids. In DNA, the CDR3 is TGTGCCAGCAGCGTAGAGGGGGGCCATAGCACAGATACGCAGTATTTT. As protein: CASSVEGGHSTDTQYF.

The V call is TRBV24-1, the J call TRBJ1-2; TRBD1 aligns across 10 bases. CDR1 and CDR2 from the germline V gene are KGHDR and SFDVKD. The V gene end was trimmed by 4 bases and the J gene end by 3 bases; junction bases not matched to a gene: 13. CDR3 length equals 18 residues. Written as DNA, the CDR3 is TGTGCCACCAGTGACCCCAGGACAGGGGGTGATGGGGACTATGGCTACACCTTC. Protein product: CATSDPRTGGDGDYGYTF.

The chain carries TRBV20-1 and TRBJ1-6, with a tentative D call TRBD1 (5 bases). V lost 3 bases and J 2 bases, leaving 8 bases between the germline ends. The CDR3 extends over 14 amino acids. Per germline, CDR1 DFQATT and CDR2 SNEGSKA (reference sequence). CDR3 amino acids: CSASTGPYNSPLHF. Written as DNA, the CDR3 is TGCAGTGCTAGTACGGGACCCTATAATTCACCCCTCCACTTT.

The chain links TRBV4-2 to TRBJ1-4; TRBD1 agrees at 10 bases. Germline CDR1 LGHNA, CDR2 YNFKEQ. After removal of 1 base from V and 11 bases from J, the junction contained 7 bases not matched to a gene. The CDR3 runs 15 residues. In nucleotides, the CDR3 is TGTGCCAGCAGCCAAGTGGAGACAGGGGGCTCCAAACTGTTTTTT. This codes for CASSQVETGGSKLFF.